Shown below are 25 T cell receptor beta chains from a single sample sequenced in a study of human T cells and chemical hapten exposure. Sample time point: patch test 3, about 24 weeks after DPC sensitization. Indicated treatment: therapeutic diphenylcyclopropenone sensitization with weekly scalp DPC. TCRdb ran MiXCR on the RACE reads and lists one entry per CDR3 protein. The data show about 170,000 distinct CDR3 sequences, with around a quarter seen just once and around 2.3% held by the top ten. The sample in question was whole blood, obtained in connection with sensitization to the hapten diphenylcyclopropenone (DPC). Source of these receptors: a woman in her late teens or twenties with alopecia areata. Some clones in this sample may be carry-over from other donors' samples.

The chain joins TRBV9 to TRBJ2-7; D is undetermined. The V end lost 0 bases, the J end lost 2 bases, and 12 bases lay between the germline ends. In germline, CDR1 is SGDLS, CDR2 YYNGEE. This CDR3 is 15 amino acids long. The DNA for the CDR3 is TGTGCCAGCAGCGTAGGGTTGGACCCGGCCTACGAGCAGTACTTC. Residues: CASSVGLDPAYEQYF.

This clonotype was counted a few times. At one of its ends the junction is not consistent with the germline gene, which may arise from a read error. The rearrangement joins TRBV4-3 to TRBJ2-7; D call uncertain. This CDR3 region has 12 residues. Per the germline V gene, CDR1 is LGHNA and CDR2 is YSLEER. In DNA form, the CDR3 reads TGTGCCAGCAGCCAAGAAGGACGGGAGCAGTACTTC. It translates to CASSQEGREQYF.

V is TRBV5-4 and J is TRBJ1-5; a possible D gene is TRBD1 (5 bases). Germline values: CDR1 SGHNT, CDR2 YYREEE (reference sequence). The CDR3 has 15 residues. V was pared by 3 bases and J by 6 bases, with 16 bases between. The CDR3, as DNA: TGTGCCAGCAGCTCCAACCGGGGACCGCCTCAGCCCCAGCATTTT. Its translation: CASSSNRGPPQPQHF.

This clonotype showed up just a few times. The rearrangement links TRBV7-9 to TRBJ2-7, with D possibly called TRBD1 or TRBD2 (6 bases each). The germline V and J ends were trimmed by 3 bases and 2 bases, with 17 bases remaining between them. Germline CDR1 and CDR2: SEHNR and FQNEAQ (reference sequence). This CDR3 region has 16 residues. The CDR3 nucleotides read TGTGCCAGCAGCTTTTGGAGGGGGACAAAAGCCTACGAGCAGTACTTC. Translated: CASSFWRGTKAYEQYF.

In this sample, this clonotype turned up a few times. The CDR3 protein is CSASASRPQETQYF. CDR3 nucleotides: TGCAGTGCGAGTGCTAGCAGACCCCAAGAGACCCAGTACTTC. V gene TRBV20-1 combines with J gene TRBJ2-5; tentative D call: TRBD2 (5 bases). Germline CDR1 is DFQATT and CDR2 is SNEGSKA (reference sequence). The CDR3 covers 14 residues. V lost 6 bases and J 1 base, leaving 15 bases between the germline ends.

This chain links TRBV4-1 with TRBJ1-5; no definite D call. The CDR3 consists of 16 residues. CDR1 MGHRA and CDR2 YSYEKL come from the germline V gene. V was shortened by 1 base and J by 4 bases, with 14 bases between the two germline ends. In DNA form, the CDR3 reads TGCGCCAGCAGCCAAGCTGGGCAGAAGGTGAATCAGCCCCAGCATTTT. Its protein is CASSQAGQKVNQPQHF.

This clonotype was counted only a few times. This chain links TRBV20-1 with TRBJ1-1; D may be TRBD1 (6 bases). The CDR3 length is 15 residues. Trimming removed 0 bases from V and 5 bases from J, with 16 bases in between. Germline assignment: CDR1 DFQATT and CDR2 SNEGSKA (reference sequence). The CDR3 region has the DNA TGCAGTGCTAGAGATCAAGGACAGCACCCAACTGAAGCTTTCTTT. Amino acids: CSARDQGQHPTEAFF.

This clonotype was seen a handful of times. The rearrangement uses TRBV20-1 and TRBJ2-7; D possibly matches TRBD1 or TRBD2 (6 bases each). Trimming removed 5 bases at V and 3 bases at J, with 23 bases between. The CDR3 spans 16 residues. CDR1 and CDR2 from the germline V gene are DFQATT and SNEGSKA (reference sequence). The CDR3 is CSARPHTGANVYEQYF. The CDR3 DNA follows: TGCAGTGCTCGCCCGCACACGGGGGCAAACGTCTACGAGCAGTACTTC.

This chain uses TRBV7-6 with TRBJ2-3; no clear D. Germline values: CDR1 SGHVS, CDR2 FNYEAQ. There are 13 residues in the CDR3. Trimming stripped 5 bases from V and 6 bases from J, with 12 bases between. In DNA, the CDR3 is TGTGCCAGCAGCCACTACTCTGGGGATACGCAGTATTTT. Its translation is CASSHYSGDTQYF.

The chain combines TRBV4-2 with TRBJ2-7, with 9 bases that match TRBD1. Trimming cost V 4 bases and J 1 base; bases outside gene matches: 8. This CDR3 has 16 residues. Per the germline V gene, CDR1 is LGHNA and CDR2 is YNFKEQ. The CDR3: CASSPPPGQGSYEQYF. DNA for the CDR3: TGTGCCAGCAGCCCGCCACCGGGACAGGGATCCTACGAGCAGTACTTC.

CDR3 protein: CASSAGGARNQPQHF. The CDR3 nucleotides are TGTGCCAGCAGCGCCGGTGGAGCTCGCAATCAGCCCCAGCATTTT. V gene TRBV6-2 or TRBV6-3 combines with J gene TRBJ1-5; no reliable D call. The CDR3 covers 15 residues. The germline V gene encodes CDR1 MNHEY and CDR2 SVGEGT. Trimming stripped 6 bases from V and 2 bases from J, with 14 bases between.

V is TRBV30 and J is TRBJ2-5; 8 bases align to TRBD1. V trimming: 3 bases; J trimming: 3 bases; junction bases outside the gene matches: 3. Germline-derived CDR1 and CDR2 are GTSNPN and SVGIG (reference sequence). The length of the CDR3 is 13 residues. This CDR3 is CAWRRQGKETQYF. DNA of the CDR3: TGTGCCTGGAGACGACAGGGGAAAGAGACCCAGTACTTC.

This clonotype was recorded many times. V is TRBV25-1 and J is TRBJ1-2; D is unresolved. CDR3 length: 13 residues. With 4 bases removed from V and 4 bases from J, the gap between germline ends came to 10 bases. Germline V gene sequence: CDR1 MGHDK, CDR2 SYGVNS. The CDR3 spells CASSAGSTYGYTF. The CDR3 DNA reads TGTGCCAGCAGTGCAGGAAGTACCTATGGCTACACCTTC.

The CDR3 DNA reads as TGCAGTGCTCCGGGGGCTAGCGGGACCAAAAACATTCAGTACTTC. Its translation: CSAPGASGTKNIQYF. The J gene is TRBJ2-4, the V gene TRBV20-1; TRBD2 matches 9 bases. The CDR3 is 15 amino acids. V lost 5 bases to trimming and J lost 2 bases; unmatched junction nucleotides: 7. Germline assignment: CDR1 DFQATT and CDR2 SNEGSKA (reference sequence).

Of note for this clonotype: The junction departs from germline at one end; a sequencing error may be responsible. CDR3 coding DNA: TGTGCCAGCAGCCAAGTGGGAGGGGCTCGAGAGACCCAGTACTTC. This translates into CASSQVGGARETQYF. V usage is TRBV4-3 and J usage is TRBJ2-5; TRBD2 matches at 7 bases. The germline CDR1 and CDR2 sequences are LGHNA and YSLEER. There are 15 residues in the CDR3.

CDR3 bases: TGTGCCAGCCGGGGGGGCGAGGTCGAGACCCAGTACTTC. It specifies CASRGGEVETQYF. The chain links TRBV2 to TRBJ2-5; 8 nucleotides line up with TRBD2. V was clipped by 8 bases and J by 5 bases; unmatched bases: 7. CDR1 and CDR2 (germline): SNHLY, FYNNEI. The CDR3 runs to 13 residues.

V and J are TRBV7-6 and TRBJ2-2; 7 positions agree with TRBD1. This CDR3 region has 15 residues. The V gene's germline CDR1 is SGHVS and CDR2 FNYEAQ. V shed 5 bases, J shed 5 bases, and the junction held 8 bases outside the gene matches. CDR3 coding DNA: TGTGCCAGCAGCGACACAGGGGCGAGGACCGGGGAGCTGTTTTTT. This encodes CASSDTGARTGELFF.

This chain uses TRBV10-3 with TRBJ1-1; D is uncertain. This CDR3 is built from 14 residues. Trimming shortened V by 7 bases and J by 3 bases, and 15 bases separated the two germline ends. Looked up from germline, CDR1 is ENHRY and CDR2 is SYGVKD. The CDR3 is CAITPNKGYTEAFF. CDR3 in DNA: TGTGCCATCACCCCTAACAAAGGGTACACTGAAGCTTTCTTT.

This clonotype has a handful of counts. V is TRBV20-1 and J is TRBJ2-3, with D uncertain. This CDR3 contains 12 residues. Trimming pared 5 bases from V and 4 bases from J, leaving 10 bases between. Germline V CDR1 and CDR2: DFQATT, SNEGSKA (reference sequence). The CDR3 reads CSADGPPDTQYF. CDR3 nucleotide sequence: TGCAGTGCTGACGGCCCCCCAGATACGCAGTATTTT.

The CDR3 DNA follows: TGTGCCAGCGAACTTCCTGACAGGTACTACGAGCAGTACTTC. Protein product: CASELPDRYYEQYF. The chain links TRBV6-2 or TRBV6-3 to TRBJ2-7; maybe TRBD1 (6 bases). Looked up from germline, CDR1 is MNHEY and CDR2 is SVGEGT. The CDR3 is 14 residues long. Trimming removed 8 bases from V and 3 bases from J, with 17 bases in between.

This chain connects TRBV4-1 to TRBJ1-4; D is unresolved. V lost 1 base to trimming and J lost 7 bases, with 16 bases between them. The CDR3 is 16 amino acids. Germline V lookup: CDR1 MGHRA, CDR2 YSYEKL. The CDR3 loop is CASSQVVTRPSEKLFF. The CDR3 region has the DNA TGCGCCAGCAGCCAAGTCGTTACAAGGCCTTCTGAAAAACTGTTTTTT.

The chain carries TRBV15 and TRBJ2-5; 11 bases are shared with TRBD2. Per the germline V gene, CDR1 is LNHNV and CDR2 is YYDKDF (reference sequence). The CDR3 spans 15 residues. J lost 5 bases, V lost 0 bases, and 2 bases had no gene match. CDR3 sequence reads: CATSRDRLAGETQYF. CDR3 nucleotides: TGTGCCACCAGCAGAGATCGACTAGCGGGGGAGACCCAGTACTTC.

This clonotype has a count of ten or more. The chain links TRBV6-2 or TRBV6-3 to TRBJ2-7; 7 bases align to TRBD1. Losses at the gene ends were 2 bases for V and 3 bases for J; bases not matched to a gene: 1. Per the germline V gene, CDR1 is MNHEY and CDR2 is SVGEGT. This CDR3 has 13 amino acids. In DNA, the CDR3 is TGTGCCAGCAGTTACCGACAGGGCTACGAGCAGTACTTC. Residues: CASSYRQGYEQYF.

This clonotype turned up a few times. This chain joins TRBV7-9 and TRBJ2-3, with D perhaps TRBD1 (5 bases). Germline-derived CDR1 and CDR2 are SEHNR and FQNEAQ (reference sequence). V lost 6 bases and J 2 bases, leaving 9 bases between the germline ends. The CDR3 extends over 13 amino acids. The CDR3 DNA follows: TGTGCCAGCAGAAAGGGGCCCACAGATACGCAGTATTTT. Translating it yields CASRKGPTDTQYF.

This clonotype was observed once. The CDR3 sequence: CASSQVLAELPYEQYF. Written as DNA, the CDR3 is TGCGCCAGCAGCCAAGTGCTAGCGGAACTGCCCTACGAGCAGTACTTC. The chain joins TRBV4-3 to TRBJ2-7; TRBD2 matches 7 bases. The CDR3 runs to 16 residues. Germline-derived CDR1 and CDR2 are LGHNA and YSLEER. The J segment lost 2 bases and the V segment lost 1 base, leaving 8 bases of the junction unmatched.